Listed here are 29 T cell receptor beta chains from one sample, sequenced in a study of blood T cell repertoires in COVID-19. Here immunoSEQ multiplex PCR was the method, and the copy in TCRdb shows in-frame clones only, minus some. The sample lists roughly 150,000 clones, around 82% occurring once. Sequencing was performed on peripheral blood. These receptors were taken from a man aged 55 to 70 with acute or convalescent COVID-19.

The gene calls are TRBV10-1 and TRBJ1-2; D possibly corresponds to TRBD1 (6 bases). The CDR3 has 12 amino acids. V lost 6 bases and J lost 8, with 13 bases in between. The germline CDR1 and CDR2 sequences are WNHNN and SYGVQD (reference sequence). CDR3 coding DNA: TGCGCCAGCAGAGACAGGTGTTGCGGCTACACCTTC. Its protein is CASRDRCCGYTF.

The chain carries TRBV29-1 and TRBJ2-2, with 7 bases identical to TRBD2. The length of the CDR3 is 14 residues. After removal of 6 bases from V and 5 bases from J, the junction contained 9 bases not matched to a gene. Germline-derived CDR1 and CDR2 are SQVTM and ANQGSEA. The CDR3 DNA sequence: TGCAGCGTGCTGGGCGGGAGCCAAACCGGGGAGCTGTTTTTT. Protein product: CSVLGGSQTGELFF.

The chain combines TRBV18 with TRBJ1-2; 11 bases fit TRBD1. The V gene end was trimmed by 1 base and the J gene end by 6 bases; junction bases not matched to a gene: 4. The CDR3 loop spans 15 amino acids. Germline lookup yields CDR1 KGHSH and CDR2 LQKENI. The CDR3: CASSPRTGGLNGYTF. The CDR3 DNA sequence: TGTGCCAGCTCACCACGGACAGGGGGCCTTAATGGCTACACCTTC.

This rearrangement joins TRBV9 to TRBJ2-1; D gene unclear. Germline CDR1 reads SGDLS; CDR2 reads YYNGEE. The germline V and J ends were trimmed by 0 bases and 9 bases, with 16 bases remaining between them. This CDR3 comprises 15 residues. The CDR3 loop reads CASSVGFGSEFEQFF. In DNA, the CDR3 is TGTGCCAGCAGCGTAGGGTTTGGGTCGGAGTTTGAGCAGTTCTTC.

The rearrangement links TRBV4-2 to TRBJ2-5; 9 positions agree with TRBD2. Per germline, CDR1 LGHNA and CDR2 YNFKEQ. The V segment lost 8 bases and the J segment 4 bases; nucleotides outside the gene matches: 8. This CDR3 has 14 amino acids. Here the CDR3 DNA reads TGTGCCAGCTCGAACCCGGGACTAGCAGAGACCCAGTACTTC. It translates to CASSNPGLAETQYF.

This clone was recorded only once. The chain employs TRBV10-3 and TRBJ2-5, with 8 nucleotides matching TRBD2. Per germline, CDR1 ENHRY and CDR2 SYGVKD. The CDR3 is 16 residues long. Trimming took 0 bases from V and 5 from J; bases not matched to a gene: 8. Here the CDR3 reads CAISESIGSGTETQYF. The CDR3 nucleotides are TGTGCCATCAGTGAGTCCATCGGTAGCGGGACGGAGACCCAGTACTTC.

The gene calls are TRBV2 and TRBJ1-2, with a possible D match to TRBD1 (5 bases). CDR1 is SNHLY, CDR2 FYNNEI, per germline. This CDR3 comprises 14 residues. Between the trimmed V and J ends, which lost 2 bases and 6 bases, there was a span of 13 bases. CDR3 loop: CASSEQGGADGYTF. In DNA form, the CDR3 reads TGTGCCAGCAGTGAACAGGGTGGGGCTGATGGCTACACCTTC.

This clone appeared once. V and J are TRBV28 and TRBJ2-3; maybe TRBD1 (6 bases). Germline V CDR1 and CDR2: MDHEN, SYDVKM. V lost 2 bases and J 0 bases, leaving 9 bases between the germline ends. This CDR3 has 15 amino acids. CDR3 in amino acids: CASSLAQGSTDTQYF. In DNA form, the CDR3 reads TGTGCCAGCAGTTTAGCACAGGGCAGCACAGATACGCAGTATTTT.

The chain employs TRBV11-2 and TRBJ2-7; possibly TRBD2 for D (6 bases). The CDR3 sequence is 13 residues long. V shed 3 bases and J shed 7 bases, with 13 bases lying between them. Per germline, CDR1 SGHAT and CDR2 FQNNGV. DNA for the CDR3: TGTGCCAGCAGCTTTGGAGGGGCCGAGGAGCAGTACTTC. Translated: CASSFGGAEEQYF.

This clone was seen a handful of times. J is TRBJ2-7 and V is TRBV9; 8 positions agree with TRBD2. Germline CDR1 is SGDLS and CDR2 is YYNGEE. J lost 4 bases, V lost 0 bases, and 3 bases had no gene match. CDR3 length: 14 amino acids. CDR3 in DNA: TGTGCCAGCAGCGTAGGCCAGCGGGAGTACGAGCAGTACTTC. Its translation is CASSVGQREYEQYF.

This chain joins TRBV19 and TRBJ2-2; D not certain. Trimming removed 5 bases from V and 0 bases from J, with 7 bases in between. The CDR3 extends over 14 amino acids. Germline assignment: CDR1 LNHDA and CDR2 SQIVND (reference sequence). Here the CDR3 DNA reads TGTGCCAGTAGTCCCGCGGCGAACACCGGGGAGCTGTTTTTT. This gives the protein CASSPAANTGELFF.

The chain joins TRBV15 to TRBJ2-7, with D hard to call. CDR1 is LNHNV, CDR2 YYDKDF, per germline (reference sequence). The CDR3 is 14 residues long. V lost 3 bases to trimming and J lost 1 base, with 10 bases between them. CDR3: CATSRGTESYEQYF. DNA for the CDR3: TGTGCCACCAGCAGGGGCACTGAATCCTACGAGCAGTACTTC. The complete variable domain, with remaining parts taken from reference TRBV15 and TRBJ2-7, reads DAMVIQNPRYQVTQFGKPVTLSCSQTLNHNVMYWYQQKSSQAPKLLFHYYDKDFNNEADTPDNFQSRRPNTSFCFLDIRSPGLGDTAMYLCATSRGTESYEQYFGPGTRLTVT.

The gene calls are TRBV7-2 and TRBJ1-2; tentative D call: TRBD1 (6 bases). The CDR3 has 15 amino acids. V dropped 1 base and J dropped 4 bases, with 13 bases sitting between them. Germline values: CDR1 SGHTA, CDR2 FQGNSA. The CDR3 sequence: CASSLGGGAGYGYTF. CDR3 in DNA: TGTGCCAGCAGCTTAGGCGGGGGGGCAGGCTATGGCTACACCTTC.

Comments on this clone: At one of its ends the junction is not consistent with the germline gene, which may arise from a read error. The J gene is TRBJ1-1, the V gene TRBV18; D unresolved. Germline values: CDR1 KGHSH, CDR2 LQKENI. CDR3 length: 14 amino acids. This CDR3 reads CASSPPSMNTEAFF. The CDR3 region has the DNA TGTGCCAGTTCACCTCCCAGTATGAACACTGAAGCTTTCTTT.

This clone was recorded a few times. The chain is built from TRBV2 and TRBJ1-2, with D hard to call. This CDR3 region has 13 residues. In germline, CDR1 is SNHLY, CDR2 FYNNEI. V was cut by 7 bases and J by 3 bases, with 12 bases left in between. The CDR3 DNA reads TGTGCCAGCACCGAGCGGCACTACTATGGCTACACCTTC. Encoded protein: CASTERHYYGYTF.

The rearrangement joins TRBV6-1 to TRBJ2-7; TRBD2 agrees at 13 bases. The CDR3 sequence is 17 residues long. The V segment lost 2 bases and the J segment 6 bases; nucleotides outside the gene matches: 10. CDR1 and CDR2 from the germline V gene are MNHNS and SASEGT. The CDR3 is CASSEYMLGLAGSEQYF. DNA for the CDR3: TGTGCCAGCAGTGAATATATGTTGGGACTAGCGGGAAGCGAGCAGTACTTC.

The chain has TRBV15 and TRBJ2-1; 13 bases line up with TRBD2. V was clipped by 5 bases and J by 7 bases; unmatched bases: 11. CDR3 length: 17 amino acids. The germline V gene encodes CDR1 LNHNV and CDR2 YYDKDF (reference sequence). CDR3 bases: TGTGCCACCAGCCCTCTTGGGACTAGCGGGATAGAGAATGAGCAGTTCTTC. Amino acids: CATSPLGTSGIENEQFF.

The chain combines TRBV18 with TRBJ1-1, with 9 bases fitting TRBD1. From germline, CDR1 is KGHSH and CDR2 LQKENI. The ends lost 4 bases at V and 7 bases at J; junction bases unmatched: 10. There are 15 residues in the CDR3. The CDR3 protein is CASSQGQGERDEAFF. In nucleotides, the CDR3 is TGTGCCAGCTCACAGGGACAGGGAGAGAGGGATGAAGCTTTCTTT.

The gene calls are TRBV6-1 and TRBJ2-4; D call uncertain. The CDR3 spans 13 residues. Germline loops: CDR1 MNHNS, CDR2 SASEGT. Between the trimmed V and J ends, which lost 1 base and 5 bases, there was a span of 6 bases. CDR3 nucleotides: TGTGCCAGCAGTGAAGACCGGGAAAACATTCAGTACTTC. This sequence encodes CASSEDRENIQYF.

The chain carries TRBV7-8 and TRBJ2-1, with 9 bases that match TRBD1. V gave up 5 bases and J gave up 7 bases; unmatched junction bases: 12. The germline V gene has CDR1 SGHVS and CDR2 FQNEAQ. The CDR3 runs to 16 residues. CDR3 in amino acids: CASSPWRRDRVNEQFF. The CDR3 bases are TGTGCCAGCAGCCCCTGGCGGAGGGACAGGGTTAATGAGCAGTTCTTC.

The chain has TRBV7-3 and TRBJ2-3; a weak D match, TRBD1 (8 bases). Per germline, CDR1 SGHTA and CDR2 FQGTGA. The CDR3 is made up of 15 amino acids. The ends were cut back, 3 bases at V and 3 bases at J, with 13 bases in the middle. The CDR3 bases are TGTGCCAGCAGCTTTACAGGGGGAGGGACAGATACGCAGTATTTT. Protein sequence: CASSFTGGGTDTQYF.

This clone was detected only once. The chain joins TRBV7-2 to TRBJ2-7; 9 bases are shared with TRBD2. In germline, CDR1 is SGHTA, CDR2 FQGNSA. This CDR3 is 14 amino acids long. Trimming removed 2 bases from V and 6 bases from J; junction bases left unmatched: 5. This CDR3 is CASSLRRGRVEQYF. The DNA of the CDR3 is TGTGCCAGCAGCTTACGGCGCGGGAGGGTCGAGCAGTACTTC.

CDR3 sequence: CAWSVSLAGTDTQYF. The CDR3 DNA is TGTGCCTGGAGTGTAAGTCTAGCGGGAACGGATACGCAGTATTTT. V is TRBV30 and J is TRBJ2-3; the match to TRBD2 covers 9 bases. V trimming: 0 bases; J trimming: 6 bases; junction bases outside the gene matches: 7. The CDR3 spans 15 residues. Germline V gene data show CDR1 as GTSNPN and CDR2 as SVGIG (reference sequence). The whole variable domain, filled in from reference TRBV30 and TRBJ2-3, reads SQTIHQWPATLVQPVGSPLSLECTVEGTSNPNLYWYRQAAGRGLQLLFYSVGIGQISSEVPQNLSASRPQDRQFILSSKKLLLSDSGFYLCAWSVSLAGTDTQYFGPGTRLTVL.

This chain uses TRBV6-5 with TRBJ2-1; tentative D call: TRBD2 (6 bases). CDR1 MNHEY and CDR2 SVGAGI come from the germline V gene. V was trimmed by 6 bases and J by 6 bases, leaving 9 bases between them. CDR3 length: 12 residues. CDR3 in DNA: TGTGCCAGCAGCTTCGGGGGCAATGAGCAGTTCTTC. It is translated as CASSFGGNEQFF.

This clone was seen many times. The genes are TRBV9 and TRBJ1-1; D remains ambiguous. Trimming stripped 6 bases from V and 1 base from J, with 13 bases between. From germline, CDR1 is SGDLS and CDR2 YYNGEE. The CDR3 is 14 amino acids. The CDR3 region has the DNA TGTGCCAGCACCCCGTTTTCCCCGAACACTGAAGCTTTCTTT. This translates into CASTPFSPNTEAFF.

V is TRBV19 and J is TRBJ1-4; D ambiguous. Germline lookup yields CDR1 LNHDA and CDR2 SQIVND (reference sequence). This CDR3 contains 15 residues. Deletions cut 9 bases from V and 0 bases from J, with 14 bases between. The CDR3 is CASRRVPTTNEKLFF. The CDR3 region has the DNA TGTGCCAGCCGCCGAGTCCCTACAACTAATGAAAAACTGTTTTTT. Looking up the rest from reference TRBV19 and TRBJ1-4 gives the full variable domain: DGGITQSPKYLFRKEGQNVTLSCEQNLNHDAMYWYRQDPGQGLRLIYYSQIVNDFQKGDIAEGYSVSREKKESFPLTVTSAQKNPTAFYLCASRRVPTTNEKLFFGSGTQLSVL.

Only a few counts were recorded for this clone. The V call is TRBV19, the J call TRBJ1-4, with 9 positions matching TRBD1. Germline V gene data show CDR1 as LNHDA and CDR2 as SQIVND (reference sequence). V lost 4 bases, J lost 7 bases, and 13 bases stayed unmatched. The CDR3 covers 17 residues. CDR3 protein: CASSRSGPGQGVEKLFF. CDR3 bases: TGTGCCAGTAGTAGATCGGGACCGGGACAGGGCGTTGAAAAACTGTTTTTT.

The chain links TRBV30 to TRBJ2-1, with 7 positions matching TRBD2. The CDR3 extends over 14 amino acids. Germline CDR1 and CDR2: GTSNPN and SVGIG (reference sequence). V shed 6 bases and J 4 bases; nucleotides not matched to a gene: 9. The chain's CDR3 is CACERDYRYNEQFF. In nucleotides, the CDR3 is TGTGCCTGCGAACGGGACTATCGATACAATGAGCAGTTCTTC. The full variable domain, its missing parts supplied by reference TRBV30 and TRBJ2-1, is SQTIHQWPATLVQPVGSPLSLECTVEGTSNPNLYWYRQAAGRGLQLLFYSVGIGQISSEVPQNLSASRPQDRQFILSSKKLLLSDSGFYLCACERDYRYNEQFFGPGTRLTVL.

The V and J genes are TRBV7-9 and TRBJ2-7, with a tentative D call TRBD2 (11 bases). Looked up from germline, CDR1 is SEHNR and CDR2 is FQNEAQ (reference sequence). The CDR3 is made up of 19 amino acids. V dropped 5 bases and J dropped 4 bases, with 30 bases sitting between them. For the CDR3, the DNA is TGTGCCAGCAGCCCAAGGACAGGGGGGAGACTAGCGGGAATTTACGAGCAGTACTTC. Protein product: CASSPRTGGRLAGIYEQYF. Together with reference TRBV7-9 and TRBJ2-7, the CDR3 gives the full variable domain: DTGVSQNPRHKITKRGQNVTFRCDPISEHNRLYWYRQTLGQGPEFLTYFQNEAQLEKSRLLSDRFSAERPKGSFSTLEIQRTEQGDSAMYLCASSPRTGGRLAGIYEQYFGPGTRLTVT.